These 8 T cell receptor beta chains originate from one sample sequenced in a study of cytomegalovirus exposure and HLA in healthy donors. The primer mix had 60 Vbeta and 13 Jbeta primers. Repertoires were generated with immunoSEQ multiplex PCR, while TCRdb's copy carries only in-frame clones and drops some. The sample carries about 180,000 clones, approximately 79% recorded once. The sample consisted of PBMCs. These receptors were obtained from a woman in her thirties or forties in good health and CMV-seronegative.

J is TRBJ1-2 and V is TRBV27; D perhaps matches TRBD1 (5 bases). CDR3 length: 12 residues. Trimming removed 3 bases at V and 9 bases at J, with 11 bases between. Germline CDR1 and CDR2: MNHEY and SMNVEV (reference sequence). The CDR3 spells CASSLRWGRYTF. CDR3 sequence (DNA): TGTGCCAGCAGTTTGCGTTGGGGCCGCTACACCTTC.

The DNA for the CDR3 is TGTGCCAGCAGCGTAGCTCCCCTAGCCGACCTGGGTACGCAGTATTTT. The encoded protein is CASSVAPLADLGTQYF. V and J are TRBV9 and TRBJ2-3, with D possibly being TRBD2 (5 bases). CDR1 and CDR2 (germline): SGDLS, YYNGEE. This CDR3 comprises 16 residues. V was pared by 0 bases and J by 8 bases, with 19 bases between.

This chain's CDR3 is CASTIQTGIGYTF. In DNA, the CDR3 is TGTGCCAGCACCATACAGACAGGGATTGGCTACACCTTC. The chain uses TRBV5-4 and TRBJ1-2, with 7 positions matching TRBD1. Germline CDR1 reads SGHNT; CDR2 reads YYREEE (reference sequence). The CDR3 covers 13 residues. V dropped 6 bases and J dropped 7; count of bases not matched to a gene: 9.

This chain connects TRBV18 to TRBJ2-7, with 8 bases fitting TRBD2. There are 17 residues in the CDR3. Germline V gives CDR1 KGHSH, CDR2 LQKENI. After removal of 1 base from V and 1 base from J, the junction contained 9 bases not matched to a gene. CDR3 DNA: TGTGCCAGCTCACCACTAGCGGGGAATTCAGCTTCCTACGAGCAGTACTTC. Translating gives CASSPLAGNSASYEQYF.

V gene TRBV7-9 combines with J gene TRBJ2-7; TRBD2 is a possible D gene (7 bases). This CDR3 is 14 amino acids long. Trimming took off 5 bases at V and 3 bases at J, with 14 bases between the two ends. Germline V gives CDR1 SEHNR, CDR2 FQNEAQ (reference sequence). In DNA, the CDR3 is TGTGCCAGCAGCCACCCAGGGGACTACTACGAGCAGTACTTC. It yields the protein CASSHPGDYYEQYF. The entire variable domain, with the rest obtained from reference TRBV7-9 and TRBJ2-7, is as follows: DTGVSQNPRHKITKRGQNVTFRCDPISEHNRLYWYRQTLGQGPEFLTYFQNEAQLEKSRLLSDRFSAERPKGSFSTLEIQRTEQGDSAMYLCASSHPGDYYEQYFGPGTRLTVT.

J is TRBJ1-3 and V is TRBV9; 9 bases fit TRBD1. Losses at the gene ends were 5 bases for V and 4 bases for J; bases not matched to a gene: 4. Germline V CDR1 and CDR2: SGDLS, YYNGEE. The CDR3 spans 14 residues. The CDR3 DNA reads TGTGCCAGCAGGGCGGGACAGGGCGGAAACACCATATATTTT. Amino acids: CASRAGQGGNTIYF.

The rearrangement uses TRBV7-3 and TRBJ2-2; 8 bases fit TRBD1. The V and J ends lost 4 bases and 4 bases, in that order; junction bases with no gene match: 2. The V gene's germline CDR1 is SGHTA and CDR2 FQGTGA. There are 14 residues in the CDR3. This CDR3 reads CASSSQGATGELFF. In nucleotides, the CDR3 is TGTGCCAGCAGCTCCCAGGGGGCCACCGGGGAGCTGTTTTTT.

The V gene is TRBV9, the J gene TRBJ2-5, with a tentative D call TRBD2 (6 bases). Germline V gene sequence: CDR1 SGDLS, CDR2 YYNGEE. This CDR3 contains 14 residues. The germline V and J ends were trimmed by 0 bases and 5 bases, with 11 bases remaining between them. The CDR3 DNA follows: TGTGCCAGCAGCGTAGGACTAGTGCCTGAGACCCAGTACTTC. Protein product: CASSVGLVPETQYF.